The text below deals with one TCR beta chain. What antigen it recognizes has not been identified. No base quality values were provided; no much bigger clone lies one nucleotide off. This specimen belongs to a study of graft-versus-host responses after intestinal transplantation (dated by TCRdb to the early 2020s). Background on the whole study: The transplants that recipients got were multivisceral, liver-intestinal, or isolated intestinal. Every recipient was given anti-thymocyte globulin induction, then maintenance tacrolimus and steroids for 3 to 4 years. Graft-versus-host and host-versus-graft alloreactive T cell clones were tracked in the graft, circulation and bone marrow after intestinal transplantation using bulk TCR-beta CDR3 sequencing. To identify alloreactive clones, pre-transplant mixed lymphocyte reaction products were sequenced and then compared with unstimulated pre-transplant donor and recipient T cells. Of the roughly 23 intestinal transplant recipients enrolled in the cohort, one of whom was a retransplant, a few patients without pretransplant specimens were excluded. A peak of at least 4% donor T cells among recipient peripheral blood mononuclear cells was the definition used for donor T cell macrochimerism. Instead of going to the commercial service, samples from a few later patients were sequenced in-house on an Illumina MiSeq and processed with MiXCR. Overall study results and their limits: GvH clones were detected in recipient bone marrow, and some of these GvH clones were observed earlier in ileal mucosa or blood, consistent with an intestinal mucosal origin. In the allografts of patients with donor T cell macrochimerism, GvH to HvG T cell clonal ratios were high. Peak levels of circulating GvH clones were associated with declines in HvG clones early after transplant. The conclusions were limited by the relatively low number and heterogeneity of the intestinal transplant patients.

Between the V and J ends, shortened by 0 bases and 2 bases respectively, the junction contains 4 bases. The CDR3, cysteine through phenylalanine, is 13 amino acids long. Left in the record is the CDR3 DNA by itself, 39 bases read in frame from the first base. For CDR1 and CDR2, the germline V gene lists SGDLS and YYNGEE. The time point label, as the study defines it: cells obtained before transplantation from donor or recipient. CD3+CD4+ and CD3+CD8+ populations were FACS-sorted from unstimulated pre-transplant donor and recipient cells taken from spleen or lymph nodes. Preparation of the library involved the immunoSEQ multiplex PCR assay. In most patients, genomic DNA was isolated using the Qiagen DNeasy Blood and Tissue Kit and sent frozen to Adaptive Biotechnologies for TCR sequencing. Adaptive Biotechnologies carried out high-throughput TCR-beta CDR3 sequencing of genomic DNA for most patients. The authors' analysis ran thus. TCR sequencing data were retrieved from Adaptive's ImmunoSEQ software for 18 patients, whereas three other patients were processed with MiXCR and VDJtools. To correct CD4 versus CD8 sorting errors, sequences present in both subsets at a frequency ratio below 5:1 were removed. CDR3 nucleotide sequences shared by donor and recipient were removed because the origin of these sequences could not be assigned. At least 2-fold expansion over unstimulated cells and a minimum CFSE-low frequency of 0.002% (template counts) or 0.001% (read counts) were required for clones to be classified as alloreactive. Clones detected in sequenced pre-transplant spleen, lymph node, or MLR CFSE-low populations of the donor or recipient were defined as mappable. Cumulative frequency of alloreactive clones was calculated as a percentage of all sequences weighted by copy number. This is the immuneACCESS table as TCRdb keeps it, with only in-frame sequences that have V and J called. A part of the clones is gone; compared with another copy, unresolved V genes explain less than half, and the rest is unexplained. V and J calls and clone size follow that table, whereas D and trimming were derived from the DNA. The sample table contains over 85,000 clones; only one count was recorded for about 93% of them. Together, the top ten hold 0.4% to 0.6% of the sample.

The sequenced sample was unstimulated CD8+ T cells sorted from spleen or lymph node cells, obtained before intestinal transplant. The clonotype was recovered from a human donor who received an intestinal transplant. Recombination connected TRBV9 to TRBJ2-3, with an unclear D gene assignment. The CDR3: CASSVVLTDTQYF. The DNA sequence is given as TGTGCCAGCAGCGTAGTTCTCACAGATACGCAGTATTTT.